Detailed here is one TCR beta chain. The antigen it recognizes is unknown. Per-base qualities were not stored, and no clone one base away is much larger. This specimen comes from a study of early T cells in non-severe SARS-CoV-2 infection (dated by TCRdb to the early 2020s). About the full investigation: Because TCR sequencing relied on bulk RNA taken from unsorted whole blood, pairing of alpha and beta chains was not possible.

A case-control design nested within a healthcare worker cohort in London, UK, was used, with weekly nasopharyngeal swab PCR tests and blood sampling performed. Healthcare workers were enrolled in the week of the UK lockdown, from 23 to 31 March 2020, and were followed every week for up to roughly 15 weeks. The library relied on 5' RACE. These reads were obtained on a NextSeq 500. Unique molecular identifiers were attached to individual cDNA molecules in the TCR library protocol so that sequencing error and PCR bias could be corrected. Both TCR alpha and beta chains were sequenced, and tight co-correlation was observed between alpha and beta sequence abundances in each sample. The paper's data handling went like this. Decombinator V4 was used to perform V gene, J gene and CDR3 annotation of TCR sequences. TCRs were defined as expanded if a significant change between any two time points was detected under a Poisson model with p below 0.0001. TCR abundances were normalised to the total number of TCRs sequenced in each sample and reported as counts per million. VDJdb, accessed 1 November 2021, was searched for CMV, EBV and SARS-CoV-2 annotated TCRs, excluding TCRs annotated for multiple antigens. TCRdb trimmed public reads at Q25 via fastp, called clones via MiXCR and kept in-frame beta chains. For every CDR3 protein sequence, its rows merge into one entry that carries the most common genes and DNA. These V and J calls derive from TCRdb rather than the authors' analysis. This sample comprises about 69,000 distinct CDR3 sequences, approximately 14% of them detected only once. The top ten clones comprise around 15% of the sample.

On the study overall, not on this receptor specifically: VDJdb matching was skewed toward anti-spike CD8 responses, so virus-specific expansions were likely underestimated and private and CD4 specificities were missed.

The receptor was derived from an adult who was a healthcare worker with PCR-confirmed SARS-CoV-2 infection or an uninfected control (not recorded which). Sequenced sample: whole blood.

The sequenced DNA is TGTGCCAGCAGTGAAACTTCATGGGGGGATGAAGCTTTCTTT. Translated, this is CASSETSWGDEAFF. The chain employs TRBV6-1 and TRBJ1-1; the D gene is perhaps TRBD1, on 5 matching bases. The CDR3 starts with the cysteine, ends with the phenylalanine, and has 14 residues. CDR3 DNA is the only sequence kept; it has 42 bases, read in frame from the first base. V was cut back by 2 bases and J by 7 bases, leaving a gap of 14 bases between them. CDR1 and CDR2, per the germline V gene, are MNHNS and SASEGT.